This T cell receptor beta chain appears in the sequencing data of a study of OX40 agonist ivuxolimab in advanced cancers. Study overall: Ivuxolimab was administered intravenously to patients at 0.01 to 10 mg/kg every 2 weeks. Anti-PD-1, anti-PD-L1 or anti-CTLA-4 therapy given earlier was allowed, and around 40% had some.

TCRdb's copy holds only in-frame clones and misses some; the assay was immunoSEQ multiplex PCR. The table includes 20,000 to 30,000 clones, approximately 88% detected once. With V trimmed by 2 bases and J by 5 bases, 6 bases remained unmatched. CDR1 SEHNR and CDR2 FQNEAQ come from the germline V gene (reference sequence). This CDR3 is built from 16 residues. This rearrangement joins TRBV7-9 to TRBJ2-1; 10 positions match TRBD2. This material consisted of CD4+ or CD8+ T cells sorted from blood, taken in a trial of the OX40 agonist ivuxolimab. This TCR was recovered from an adult with an advanced solid tumor such as melanoma, head and neck, liver or kidney cancer. CDR3 in DNA: TGTGCCAGCAGCTTAAACGCGCTAGCGGGAGACAATGAGCAGTTCTTC. Its protein product is CASSLNALAGDNEQFF.